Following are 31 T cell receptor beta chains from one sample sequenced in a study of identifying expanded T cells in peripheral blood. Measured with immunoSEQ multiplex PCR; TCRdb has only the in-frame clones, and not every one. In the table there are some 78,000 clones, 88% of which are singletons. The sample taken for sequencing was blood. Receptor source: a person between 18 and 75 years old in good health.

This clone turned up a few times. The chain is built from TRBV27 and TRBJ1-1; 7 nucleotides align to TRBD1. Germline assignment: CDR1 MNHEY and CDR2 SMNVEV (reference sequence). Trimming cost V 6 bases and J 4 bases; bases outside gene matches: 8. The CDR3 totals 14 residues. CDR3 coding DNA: TGTGCCAGCAGCCGGGACAGCGTGGGCACTGAAGCTTTCTTT. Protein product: CASSRDSVGTEAFF.

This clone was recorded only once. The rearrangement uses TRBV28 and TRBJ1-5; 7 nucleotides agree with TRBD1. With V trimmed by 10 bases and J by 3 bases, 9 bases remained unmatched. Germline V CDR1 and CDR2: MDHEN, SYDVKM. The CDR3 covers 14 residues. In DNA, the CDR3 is TGTGCCACAAACCGGGACAGCCCCAATCAGCCCCAGCATTTT. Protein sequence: CATNRDSPNQPQHF.

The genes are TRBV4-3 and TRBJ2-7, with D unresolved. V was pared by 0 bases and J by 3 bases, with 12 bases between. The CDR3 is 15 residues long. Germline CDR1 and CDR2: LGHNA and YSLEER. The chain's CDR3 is CASSQDRKPNYEQYF. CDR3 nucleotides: TGCGCCAGCAGCCAAGATCGCAAACCAAACTACGAGCAGTACTTC.

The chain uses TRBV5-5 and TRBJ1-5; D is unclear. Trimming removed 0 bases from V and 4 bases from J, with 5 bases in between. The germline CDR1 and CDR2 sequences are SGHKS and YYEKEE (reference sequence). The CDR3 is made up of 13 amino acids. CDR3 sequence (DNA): TGTGCCAGCAGCTTGGGAGTAAATCAGCCCCAGCATTTT. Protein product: CASSLGVNQPQHF.

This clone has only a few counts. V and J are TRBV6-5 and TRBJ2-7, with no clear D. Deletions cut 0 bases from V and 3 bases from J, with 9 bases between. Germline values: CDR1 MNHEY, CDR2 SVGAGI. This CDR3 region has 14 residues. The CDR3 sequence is CASSYSLQLYEQYF. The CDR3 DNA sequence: TGTGCCAGCAGTTACTCTTTACAGCTCTACGAGCAGTACTTC.

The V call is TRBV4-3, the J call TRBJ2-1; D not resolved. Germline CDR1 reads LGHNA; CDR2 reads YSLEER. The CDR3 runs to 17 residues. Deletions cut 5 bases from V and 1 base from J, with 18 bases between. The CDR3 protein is CASSEVWAEPSYNEQFF. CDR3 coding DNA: TGCGCCAGCAGCGAGGTTTGGGCAGAACCATCCTACAATGAGCAGTTCTTC.

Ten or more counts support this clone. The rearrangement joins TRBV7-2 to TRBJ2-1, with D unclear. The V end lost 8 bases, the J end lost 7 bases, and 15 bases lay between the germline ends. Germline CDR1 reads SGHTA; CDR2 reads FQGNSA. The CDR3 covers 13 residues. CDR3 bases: TGTGCCAGCTCAAACTTCCAAGGGAATGAGCAGTTCTTC. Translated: CASSNFQGNEQFF.

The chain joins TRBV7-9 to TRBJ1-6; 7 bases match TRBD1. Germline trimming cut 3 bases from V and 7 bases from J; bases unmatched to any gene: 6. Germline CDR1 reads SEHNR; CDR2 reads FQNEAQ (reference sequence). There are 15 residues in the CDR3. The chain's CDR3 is CASSLKGAHNSPLHF. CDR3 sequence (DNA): TGTGCCAGCAGCTTGAAGGGGGCTCACAATTCACCCCTCCACTTT.

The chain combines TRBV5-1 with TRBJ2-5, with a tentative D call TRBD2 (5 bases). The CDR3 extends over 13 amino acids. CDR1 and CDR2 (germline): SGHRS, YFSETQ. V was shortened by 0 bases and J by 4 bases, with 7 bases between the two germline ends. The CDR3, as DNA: TGCGCCAGCAGCTTGGGTGCGGGAGAGACCCAGTACTTC. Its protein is CASSLGAGETQYF. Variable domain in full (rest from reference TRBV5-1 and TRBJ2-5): KAGVTQTPRYLIKTRGQQVTLSCSPISGHRSVSWYQQTPGQGLQFLFEYFSETQRNKGNFPGRFSGRQFSNSRSEMNVSTLELGDSALYLCASSLGAGETQYFGPGTRLLVL.

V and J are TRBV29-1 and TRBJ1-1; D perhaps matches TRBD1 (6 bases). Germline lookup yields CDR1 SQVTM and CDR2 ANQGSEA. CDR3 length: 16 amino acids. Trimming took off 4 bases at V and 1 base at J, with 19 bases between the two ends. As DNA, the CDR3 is TGCAGCGTTGTTCGTTCGAGGACAGTCACGAACACTGAAGCTTTCTTT. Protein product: CSVVRSRTVTNTEAFF.

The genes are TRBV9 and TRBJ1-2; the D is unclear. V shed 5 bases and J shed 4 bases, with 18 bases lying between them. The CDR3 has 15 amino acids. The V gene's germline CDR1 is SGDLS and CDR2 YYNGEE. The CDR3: CASSALNPGGYGYTF. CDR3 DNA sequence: TGTGCCAGCAGTGCCCTAAACCCCGGCGGCTATGGCTACACCTTC. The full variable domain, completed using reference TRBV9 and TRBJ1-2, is DSGVTQTPKHLITATGQRVTLRCSPRSGDLSVYWYQQSLDQGLQFLIQYYNGEERAKGNILERFSAQQFPDLHSELNLSSLELGDSALYFCASSALNPGGYGYTFGSGTRLTVV.

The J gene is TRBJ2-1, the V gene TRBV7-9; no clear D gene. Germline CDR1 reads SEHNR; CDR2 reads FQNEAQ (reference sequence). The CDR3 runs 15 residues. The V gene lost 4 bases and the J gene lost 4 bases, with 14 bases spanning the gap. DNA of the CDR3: TGTGCCAGCAGCTCCAACCCGACAAGTTACAATGAGCAGTTCTTC. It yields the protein CASSSNPTSYNEQFF.

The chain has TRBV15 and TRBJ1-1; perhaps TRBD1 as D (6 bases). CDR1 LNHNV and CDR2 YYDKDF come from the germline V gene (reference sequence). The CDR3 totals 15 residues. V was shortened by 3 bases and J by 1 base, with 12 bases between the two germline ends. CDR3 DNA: TGTGCCACCAGCAGGCTCGACAGGCCGAACACTGAAGCTTTCTTT. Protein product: CATSRLDRPNTEAFF.

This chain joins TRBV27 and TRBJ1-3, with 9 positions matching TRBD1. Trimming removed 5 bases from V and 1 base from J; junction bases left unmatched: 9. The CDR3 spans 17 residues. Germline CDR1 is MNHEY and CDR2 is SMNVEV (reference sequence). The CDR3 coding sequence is TGTGCCAGCAGTCTATACGGACAGGGGAGGTCTGGAAACACCATATATTTT. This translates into CASSLYGQGRSGNTIYF.

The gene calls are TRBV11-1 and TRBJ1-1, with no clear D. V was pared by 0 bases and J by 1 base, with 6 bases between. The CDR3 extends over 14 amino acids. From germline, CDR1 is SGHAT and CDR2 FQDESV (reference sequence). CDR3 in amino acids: CASSLADSNTEAFF. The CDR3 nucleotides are TGTGCCAGCAGCTTAGCAGATTCGAACACTGAAGCTTTCTTT.

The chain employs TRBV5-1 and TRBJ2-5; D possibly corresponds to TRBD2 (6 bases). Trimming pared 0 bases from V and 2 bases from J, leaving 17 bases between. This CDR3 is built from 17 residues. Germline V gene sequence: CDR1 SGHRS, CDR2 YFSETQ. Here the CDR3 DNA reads TGCGCCAGCAGCTTGGTGGTCGGCGGGGATGGGCAAGAGACCCAGTACTTC. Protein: CASSLVVGGDGQETQYF.

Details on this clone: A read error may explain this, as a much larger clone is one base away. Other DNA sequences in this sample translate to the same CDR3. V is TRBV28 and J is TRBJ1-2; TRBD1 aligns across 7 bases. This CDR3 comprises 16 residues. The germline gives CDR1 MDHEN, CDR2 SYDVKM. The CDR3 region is CASSSGEGALNMGYTF. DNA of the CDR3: TGTGCCAGCAGTAGTGGAGAGGGGGCGCTAAATATGGGCTACACCTTT.

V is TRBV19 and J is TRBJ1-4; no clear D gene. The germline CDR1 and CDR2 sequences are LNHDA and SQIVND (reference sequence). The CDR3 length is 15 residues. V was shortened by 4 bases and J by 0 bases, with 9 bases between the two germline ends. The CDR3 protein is CASSTIGTTNEKLFF. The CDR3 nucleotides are TGTGCCAGTAGTACGATCGGGACAACTAATGAAAAACTGTTTTTT.

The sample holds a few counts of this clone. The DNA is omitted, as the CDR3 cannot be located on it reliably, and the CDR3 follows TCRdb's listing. The CDR3 loop reads CTVAGGSPDTQYF. The chain couples TRBV21-1 to TRBJ2-3; no check of the table's D call, TRBD2, against the DNA was made. TRBV21-1 is shown as a pseudogene. The CDR3 comprises 13 residues, both ends counted.

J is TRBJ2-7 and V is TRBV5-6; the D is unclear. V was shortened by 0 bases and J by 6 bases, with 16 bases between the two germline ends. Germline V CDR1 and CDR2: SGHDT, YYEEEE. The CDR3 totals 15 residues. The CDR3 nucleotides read TGTGCCAGCAGCTTGGGGTACGTTCTTCGAGGCGAGCAGTACTTC. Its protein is CASSLGYVLRGEQYF.

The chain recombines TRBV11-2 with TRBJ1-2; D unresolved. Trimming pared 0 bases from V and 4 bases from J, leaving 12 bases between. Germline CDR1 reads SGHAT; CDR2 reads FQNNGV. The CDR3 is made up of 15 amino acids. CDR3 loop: CASSLDSIGGYGYTF. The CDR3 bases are TGTGCCAGCAGCTTAGATTCAATAGGAGGCTATGGCTACACCTTC.

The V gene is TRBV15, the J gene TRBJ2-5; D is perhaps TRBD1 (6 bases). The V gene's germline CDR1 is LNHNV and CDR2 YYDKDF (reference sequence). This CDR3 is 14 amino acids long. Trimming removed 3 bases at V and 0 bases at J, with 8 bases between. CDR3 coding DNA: TGTGCCACCAGCAGGGACAGTAACCAAGAGACCCAGTACTTC. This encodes CATSRDSNQETQYF.

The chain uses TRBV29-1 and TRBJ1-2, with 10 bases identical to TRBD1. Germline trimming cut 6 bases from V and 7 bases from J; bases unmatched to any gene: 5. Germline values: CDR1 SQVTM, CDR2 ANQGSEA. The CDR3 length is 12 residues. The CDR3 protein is CSVGTGEAGYTF. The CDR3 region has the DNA TGCAGCGTAGGGACAGGGGAGGCTGGCTACACCTTC.

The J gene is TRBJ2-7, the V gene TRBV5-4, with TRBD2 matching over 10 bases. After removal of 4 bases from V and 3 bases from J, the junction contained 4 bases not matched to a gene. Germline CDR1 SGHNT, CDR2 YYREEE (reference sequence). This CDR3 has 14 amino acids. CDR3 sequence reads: CASSPGLAVYEQYF. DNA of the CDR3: TGTGCCAGCAGCCCTGGACTAGCGGTCTACGAGCAGTACTTC.

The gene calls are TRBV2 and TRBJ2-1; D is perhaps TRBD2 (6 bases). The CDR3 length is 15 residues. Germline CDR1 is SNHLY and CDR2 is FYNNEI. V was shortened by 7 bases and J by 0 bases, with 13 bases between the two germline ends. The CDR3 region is CASNAGPSSYNEQFF. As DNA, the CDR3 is TGTGCCAGCAATGCGGGACCGAGCTCCTACAATGAGCAGTTCTTC. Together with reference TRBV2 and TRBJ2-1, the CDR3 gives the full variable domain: EPEVTQTPSHQVTQMGQEVILRCVPISNHLYFYWYRQILGQKVEFLVSFYNNEISEKSEIFDDQFSVERPDGSNFTLKIRSTKLEDSAMYFCASNAGPSSYNEQFFGPGTRLTVL.

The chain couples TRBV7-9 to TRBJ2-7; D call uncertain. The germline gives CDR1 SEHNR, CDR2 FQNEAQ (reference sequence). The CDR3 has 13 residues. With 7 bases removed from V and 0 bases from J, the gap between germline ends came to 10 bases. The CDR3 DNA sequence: TGTGCCAGCAACCTCCTGACCTCCTACGAGCAGTACTTC. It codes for CASNLLTSYEQYF.

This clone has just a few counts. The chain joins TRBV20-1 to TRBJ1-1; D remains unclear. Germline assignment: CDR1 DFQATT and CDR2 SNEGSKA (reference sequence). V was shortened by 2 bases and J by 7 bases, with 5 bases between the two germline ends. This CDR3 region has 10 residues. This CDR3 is CSARIVEAFF. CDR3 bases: TGCAGTGCTAGAATTGTTGAAGCTTTCTTT.

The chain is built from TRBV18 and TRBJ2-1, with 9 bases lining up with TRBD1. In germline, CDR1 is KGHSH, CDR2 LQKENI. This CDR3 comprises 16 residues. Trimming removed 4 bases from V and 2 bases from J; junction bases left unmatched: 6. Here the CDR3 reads CASSLQGAGTYNEQFF. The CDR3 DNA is TGTGCCAGCTCACTACAGGGGGCCGGGACCTACAATGAGCAGTTCTTC.

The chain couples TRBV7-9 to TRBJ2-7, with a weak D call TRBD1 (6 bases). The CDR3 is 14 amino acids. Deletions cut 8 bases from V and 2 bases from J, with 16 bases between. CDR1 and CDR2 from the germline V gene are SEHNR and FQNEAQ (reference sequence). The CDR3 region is CASEKAQGTYEQYF. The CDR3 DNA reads TGTGCCAGCGAAAAGGCACAGGGTACCTACGAGCAGTACTTC.

The CDR3 sequence: CASSQGGASNYGYTF. Here the CDR3 DNA reads TGTGCCAGCAGTCAGGGGGGGGCGAGTAACTATGGCTACACCTTC. The rearrangement uses TRBV28 and TRBJ1-2; 7 nucleotides line up with TRBD1. V was pared by 5 bases and J by 1 base, with 7 bases of the junction left unmatched. Germline V gene sequence: CDR1 MDHEN, CDR2 SYDVKM. CDR3 length: 15 amino acids.

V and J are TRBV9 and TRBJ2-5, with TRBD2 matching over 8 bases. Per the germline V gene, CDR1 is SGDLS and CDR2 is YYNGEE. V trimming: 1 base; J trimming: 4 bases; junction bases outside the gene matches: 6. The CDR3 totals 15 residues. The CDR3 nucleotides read TGTGCCAGCAGCGTAACGGGACTAGGTGGAGAGACCCAGTACTTC. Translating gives CASSVTGLGGETQYF. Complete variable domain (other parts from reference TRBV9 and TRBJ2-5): DSGVTQTPKHLITATGQRVTLRCSPRSGDLSVYWYQQSLDQGLQFLIQYYNGEERAKGNILERFSAQQFPDLHSELNLSSLELGDSALYFCASSVTGLGGETQYFGPGTRLLVL.